The table lists the clone carrying this T cell receptor (beta chain) with many counts. Its antigen remains unidentified. In TCRdb, the 5' RACE reads were re-called with MiXCR into one record per CDR3 protein. Of approximately 30,000 distinct CDR3 sequences in the sample, roughly 21% were seen once. The sample comes from a study of neurological immune-mediated disorders. Study conclusions and caveats: The greatest TCR clonal expansion occurred in HTLV-1-associated myelopathy and the least in multiple sclerosis, which fell below healthy controls.

The clonotype originates from a woman in her sixties or seventies in good health. The sample consisted of PBMCs.

CDR3 residues: CSVGGTSGRYNEQFF. The DNA for the CDR3 is TGCAGCGTTGGAGGGACTAGCGGGAGGTACAATGAGCAGTTCTTC. The chain combines TRBV29-1 with TRBJ2-1, with 15 bases matching TRBD2. Germline CDR1 is SQVTM and CDR2 is ANQGSEA. The CDR3 spans 15 residues. The J segment lost 4 bases and the V segment lost 4 bases, leaving 2 bases of the junction unmatched.